This T cell receptor beta chain was identified in a study of shared clonotypes between healthy human individuals. Germline V gives CDR1 SGHVS, CDR2 FQNEAQ. The CDR3 has 12 residues. V lost 1 base to trimming and J lost 13 bases, with 11 bases between them. Method: immunoSEQ multiplex PCR; TCRdb's copy keeps in-frame clones and lacks some. This table has some 1 million clones, around 76% appearing once. This chain joins TRBV7-8 and TRBJ1-5; the D gene is possibly TRBD1 (5 bases). Sequencing was performed on memory CD4+ T cells sorted from blood. Subset reported: CD45RA-negative fraction. This TCR derives from a man in his late teens or twenties in good health. The CDR3 is CASSLDLGPQHF. CDR3 in DNA: TGTGCCAGCAGCTTAGATCTGGGGCCTCAGCATTTT.